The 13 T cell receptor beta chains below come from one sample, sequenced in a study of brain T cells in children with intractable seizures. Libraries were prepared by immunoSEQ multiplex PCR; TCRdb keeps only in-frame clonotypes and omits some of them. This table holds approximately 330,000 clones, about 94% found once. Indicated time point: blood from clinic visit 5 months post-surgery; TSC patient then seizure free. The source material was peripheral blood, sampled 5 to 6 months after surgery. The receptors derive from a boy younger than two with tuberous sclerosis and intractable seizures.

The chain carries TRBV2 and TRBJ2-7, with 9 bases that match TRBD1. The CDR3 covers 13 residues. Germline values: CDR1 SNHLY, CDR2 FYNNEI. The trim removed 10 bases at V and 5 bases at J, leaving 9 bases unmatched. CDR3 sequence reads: CATTGTGFHEQYF. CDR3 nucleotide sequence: TGTGCCACGACCGGGACAGGGTTTCACGAGCAGTACTTC.

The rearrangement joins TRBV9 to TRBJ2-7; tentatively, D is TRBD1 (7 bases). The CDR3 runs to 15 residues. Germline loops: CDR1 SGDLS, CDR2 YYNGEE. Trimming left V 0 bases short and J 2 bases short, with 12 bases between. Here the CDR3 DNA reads TGTGCCAGCAGCGTAGCCGGGGGACAGACCTACGAGCAGTACTTC. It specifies CASSVAGGQTYEQYF.

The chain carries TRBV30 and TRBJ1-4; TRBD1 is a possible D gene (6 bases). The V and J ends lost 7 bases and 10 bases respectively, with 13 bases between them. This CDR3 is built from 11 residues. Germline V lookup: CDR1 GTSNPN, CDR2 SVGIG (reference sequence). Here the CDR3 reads CALVGGSKLFF. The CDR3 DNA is TGTGCCTTAGTTGGGGGCTCAAAACTGTTTTTT.

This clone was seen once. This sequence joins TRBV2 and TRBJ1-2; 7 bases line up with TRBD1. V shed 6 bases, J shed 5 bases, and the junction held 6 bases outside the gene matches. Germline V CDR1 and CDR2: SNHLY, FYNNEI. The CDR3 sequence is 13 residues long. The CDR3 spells CASRFDRAYGYTF. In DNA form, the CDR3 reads TGTGCCAGCAGGTTCGACAGGGCTTATGGCTACACCTTC.

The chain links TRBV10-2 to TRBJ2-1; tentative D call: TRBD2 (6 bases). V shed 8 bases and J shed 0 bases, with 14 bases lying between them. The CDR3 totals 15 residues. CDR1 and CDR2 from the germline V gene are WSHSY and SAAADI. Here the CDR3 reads CASGWRDGSYNEQFF. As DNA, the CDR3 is TGCGCCAGCGGGTGGCGGGACGGCTCCTACAATGAGCAGTTCTTC.

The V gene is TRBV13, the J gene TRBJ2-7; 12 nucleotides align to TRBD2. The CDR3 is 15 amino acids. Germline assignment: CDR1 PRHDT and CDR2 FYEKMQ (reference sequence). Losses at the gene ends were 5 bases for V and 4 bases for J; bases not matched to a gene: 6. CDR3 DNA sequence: TGTGCCAGCAGCGGGCGACTAGCGGGGGTATACGAGCAGTACTTC. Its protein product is CASSGRLAGVYEQYF.

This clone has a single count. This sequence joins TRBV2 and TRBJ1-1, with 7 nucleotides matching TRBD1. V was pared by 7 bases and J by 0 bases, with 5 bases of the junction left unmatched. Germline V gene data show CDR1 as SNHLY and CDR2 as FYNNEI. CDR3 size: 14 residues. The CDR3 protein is CASTRDSLNTEAFF. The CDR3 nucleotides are TGTGCCAGCACCCGGGACAGTTTGAACACTGAAGCTTTCTTT.

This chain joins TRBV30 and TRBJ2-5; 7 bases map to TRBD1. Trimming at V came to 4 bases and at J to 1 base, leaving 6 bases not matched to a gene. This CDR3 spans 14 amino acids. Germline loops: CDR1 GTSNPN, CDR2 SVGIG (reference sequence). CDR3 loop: CAWNAGGPQETQYF. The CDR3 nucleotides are TGTGCCTGGAACGCAGGGGGACCCCAAGAGACCCAGTACTTC.

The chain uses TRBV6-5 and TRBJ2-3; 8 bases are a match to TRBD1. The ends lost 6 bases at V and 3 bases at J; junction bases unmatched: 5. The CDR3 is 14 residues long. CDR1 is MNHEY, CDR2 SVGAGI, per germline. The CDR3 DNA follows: TGTGCCAGCAGCTCAGGGGGCCCAACAGATACGCAGTATTTT. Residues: CASSSGGPTDTQYF.

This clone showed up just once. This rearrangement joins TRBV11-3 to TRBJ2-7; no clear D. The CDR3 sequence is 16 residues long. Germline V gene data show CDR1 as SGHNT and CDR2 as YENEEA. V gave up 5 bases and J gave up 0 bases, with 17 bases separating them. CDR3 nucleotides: TGTGCCAGCAGCCCACCAAGCCCTGGCCCCTCCTACGAGCAGTACTTC. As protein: CASSPPSPGPSYEQYF.

CDR3 amino acids: CASSFSGFLGQGEWTNEKLFF. The CDR3 bases are TGTGCCAGCAGTTTTTCCGGTTTTCTAGGACAGGGGGAATGGACTAATGAAAAACTGTTTTTT. The chain uses TRBV27 and TRBJ1-4; 10 bases match TRBD1. J lost 2 bases, V lost 3 bases, and 18 bases had no gene match. The V gene's germline CDR1 is MNHEY and CDR2 SMNVEV (reference sequence). The CDR3 contains 21 residues.

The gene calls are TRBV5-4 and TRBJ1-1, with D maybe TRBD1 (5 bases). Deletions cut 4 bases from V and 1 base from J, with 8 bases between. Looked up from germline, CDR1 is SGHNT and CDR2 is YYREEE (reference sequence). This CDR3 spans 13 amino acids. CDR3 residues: CASSADRNTEAFF. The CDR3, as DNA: TGTGCCAGCAGCGCCGACAGGAACACTGAAGCTTTCTTT.

Here the CDR3 DNA reads TGTGCCAGCAGCCAAGTCCTAGCGGGGGGTGGGAATGAGCAGTTCTTC. Residues: CASSQVLAGGGNEQFF. The rearrangement uses TRBV3-1 (or the pseudogene TRBV3-2) and TRBJ2-1, with 11 bases identical to TRBD2. The CDR3 contains 16 residues. Germline CDR1 and CDR2: LGHDT and YNNKEL (reference sequence). Losses at the gene ends were 1 base for V and 7 bases for J; bases not matched to a gene: 6.